Each of the 18 T cell receptor beta chains below was sequenced from the same sample in a study of blood T cell repertoires in COVID-19. TCRdb keeps only in-frame clones here, not all; method: immunoSEQ multiplex PCR. Among around 190,000 clones listed, 80% were seen once. Sequenced sample: peripheral blood. Every receptor here comes from a man between 60 and 75 years old with acute or convalescent COVID-19.

This chain connects TRBV4-2 to TRBJ2-7, with 10 bases lining up with TRBD2. Unmatched junction bases numbered 5, after V lost 3 bases and J lost 3 bases. CDR1 is LGHNA and CDR2 is YNFKEQ in the germline V gene. The CDR3 covers 15 residues. CDR3 nucleotide sequence: TGTGCCAGCAGCCAGTTCTCTAGCGGGGGCTACGAGCAGTACTTC. It is translated as CASSQFSSGGYEQYF.

The chain links TRBV7-7 to TRBJ2-3; 14 bases match TRBD2. Germline CDR1 reads SSHAT; CDR2 reads FNYEAQ (reference sequence). The CDR3 spans 15 residues. V lost 3 bases and J lost 5; bases outside the gene matches: 1. CDR3 loop: CASSLGLAGVDTQYF. The CDR3, as DNA: TGTGCCAGCAGCTTGGGACTAGCGGGAGTAGATACGCAGTATTTT.

The chain links TRBV19 to TRBJ2-1; TRBD2 matches at 14 bases. Germline V lookup: CDR1 LNHDA, CDR2 SQIVND (reference sequence). The CDR3 has 19 residues. The V segment lost 5 bases and the J segment 4 bases; nucleotides outside the gene matches: 13. The CDR3 sequence is CASSGDGTSGRGGYNEQFF. The CDR3, as DNA: TGTGCCAGTAGTGGGGATGGGACTAGCGGGAGAGGGGGGTACAATGAGCAGTTCTTC.

This rearrangement joins TRBV3-1 (or the pseudogene TRBV3-2) to TRBJ1-1; D is undetermined. Germline lookup yields CDR1 LGHDT and CDR2 YNNKEL (reference sequence). The CDR3 is 11 residues long. The CDR3 DNA sequence: TGTGCTGCGGGCTCCTCTACTGAAGCTTTCTTT. Protein product: CAAGSSTEAFF.

This clone appeared a few times. The V call is TRBV5-4, the J call TRBJ1-2; the D gene is possibly TRBD1 (5 bases). The germline V gene encodes CDR1 SGHNT and CDR2 YYREEE (reference sequence). V lost 4 bases to trimming and J lost 7 bases, with 23 bases between them. This CDR3 comprises 16 residues. CDR3 DNA: TGTGCCAGCAGCGGGGGGACGACCTTCTCAGGAGGTGGCTACACCTTC. It yields the protein CASSGGTTFSGGGYTF.

This chain links TRBV19 with TRBJ1-6, with 9 bases lining up with TRBD1. V lost 5 bases, J lost 13 bases, and 9 bases stayed unmatched. Germline V gene sequence: CDR1 LNHDA, CDR2 SQIVND (reference sequence). The CDR3 length is 14 residues. The CDR3 region has the DNA TGTGCCAGTAGTGGCCCGGGACAGGGAGTGCCCCTCCACTTT. It codes for CASSGPGQGVPLHF. The full variable domain, with the rest looked up from reference TRBV19 and TRBJ1-6, is DGGITQSPKYLFRKEGQNVTLSCEQNLNHDAMYWYRQDPGQGLRLIYYSQIVNDFQKGDIAEGYSVSREKKESFPLTVTSAQKNPTAFYLCASSGPGQGVPLHFGNGTRLTVT.

The CDR3: CATSRTGVGYTF. CDR3 in DNA: TGTGCCACCAGCAGGACAGGGGTAGGCTACACCTTC. The rearrangement links TRBV15 to TRBJ1-2; 8 positions agree with TRBD1. CDR1 and CDR2 from the germline V gene are LNHNV and YYDKDF (reference sequence). This CDR3 region has 12 residues. V lost 3 bases and J lost 8; bases outside the gene matches: 2.

This clone was recorded only once. The V gene is TRBV15, the J gene TRBJ2-7, with a weak D call TRBD1 (6 bases). V was clipped by 5 bases and J by 6 bases, with 26 bases between them. Germline V lookup: CDR1 LNHNV, CDR2 YYDKDF (reference sequence). This CDR3 is built from 17 residues. In DNA, the CDR3 is TGTGCCACCAGCGATCCCCGAACAGGGCTCGGTACCTCCGAGCAGTACTTC. It specifies CATSDPRTGLGTSEQYF.

V is TRBV6-1 and J is TRBJ1-6, with TRBD1 identical over 7 bases. The trim removed 6 bases at V and 11 bases at J, leaving 10 bases unmatched. CDR1 MNHNS and CDR2 SASEGT come from the germline V gene. This CDR3 is 14 amino acids long. In nucleotides, the CDR3 is TGTGCCAGCAGGGATTCAGGGGGTGAGGCACCCCTCCACTTT. Its translation: CASRDSGGEAPLHF.

This chain links TRBV27 with TRBJ2-1; 13 positions agree with TRBD2. This CDR3 comprises 16 residues. The V gene's germline CDR1 is MNHEY and CDR2 SMNVEV (reference sequence). The ends lost 3 bases at V and 8 bases at J; junction bases unmatched: 7. The CDR3 nucleotides read TGTGCCAGCAGTTTCTCGGGACTAGCGGGATATTATGAGCAGTTCTTC. Amino acids: CASSFSGLAGYYEQFF.

The chain employs TRBV3-1 (or the pseudogene TRBV3-2) and TRBJ1-1; TRBD1 is a possible D gene (6 bases). CDR1 is LGHDT and CDR2 is YNNKEL in the germline V gene (reference sequence). V lost 1 base and J lost 5, with 11 bases in between. The length of the CDR3 is 14 residues. The CDR3: CASSQVEGGTEAFF. The CDR3 DNA is TGTGCCAGCAGCCAAGTTGAAGGGGGAACTGAAGCTTTCTTT.

The chain combines TRBV24-1 with TRBJ2-7; a weak D match, TRBD1 (6 bases). The CDR3 spans 13 residues. Germline lookup yields CDR1 KGHDR and CDR2 SFDVKD. The germline V and J ends were trimmed by 7 bases and 2 bases, with 11 bases remaining between them. CDR3 sequence reads: CATRQGSPYEQYF. The CDR3 DNA follows: TGTGCCACCAGGCAGGGGTCCCCCTACGAGCAGTACTTC.

This clone was found once. The rearrangement links TRBV7-2 to TRBJ1-5; 7 bases are shared with TRBD1. Germline V gene lookup returns CDR1 SGHTA and CDR2 FQGNSA. The V and J ends lost 5 bases and 8 bases, in that order; junction bases with no gene match: 12. CDR3 size: 15 residues. For the CDR3, the DNA is TGTGCCAGCAGCCGGGTACAGGGGTCCGTAGAGCCCCAGCATTTT. Translated: CASSRVQGSVEPQHF. Full variable domain (rest looked up from reference TRBV7-2 and TRBJ1-5): GAGVSQSPSNKVTEKGKDVELRCDPISGHTALYWYRQSLGQGLEFLIYFQGNSAPDKSGLPSDRFSAERTGGSVSTLTIQRTQQEDSAVYLCASSRVQGSVEPQHFGDGTRLSIL.

CDR3: CASSLGEGAAGELFF. CDR3 DNA sequence: TGCGCCAGCAGCTTGGGGGAAGGGGCGGCCGGGGAGCTGTTTTTT. The V gene is TRBV5-1, the J gene TRBJ2-2, with D possibly TRBD1 on 5 matching bases. Deletions cut 0 bases from V and 6 bases from J, with 12 bases between. CDR1 and CDR2 (germline): SGHRS, YFSETQ. This CDR3 region has 15 residues.

The J gene is TRBJ1-4, the V gene TRBV23-1; 7 nucleotides line up with TRBD1. TRBV23-1 belongs to the ORF category, with a function that is uncertain. Unmatched junction bases numbered 6, after V lost 3 bases and J lost 2 bases. The CDR3 is 16 amino acids. The CDR3, as DNA: TGCGCCAGCAGTCACGGGCAGGGGGGCACTAATGAAAAACTGTTTTTT. Its protein is CASSHGQGGTNEKLFF.

V is TRBV13 and J is TRBJ2-6; D gene unclear. The CDR3 is made up of 14 amino acids. V was clipped by 5 bases and J by 0 bases, with 5 bases between them. Germline CDR1 PRHDT, CDR2 FYEKMQ (reference sequence). This CDR3 is CASSQNSGANVLTF. Written as DNA, the CDR3 is TGTGCCAGCAGCCAGAACTCTGGGGCCAACGTCCTGACTTTC.

The genes are TRBV7-3 and TRBJ2-2; 11 bases match TRBD2. V shed 5 bases, J shed 5 bases, and the junction held 7 bases outside the gene matches. The length of the CDR3 is 16 residues. From germline, CDR1 is SGHTA and CDR2 FQGTGA. CDR3 residues: CASSPLAGGSTGELFF. As DNA, the CDR3 is TGTGCCAGCAGCCCCCTAGCGGGAGGTTCTACCGGGGAGCTGTTTTTT.

This chain links TRBV4-3 with TRBJ1-1; D perhaps matches TRBD1 (5 bases). Germline CDR1 LGHNA, CDR2 YSLEER. The CDR3 loop spans 16 amino acids. V lost 0 bases and J 7 bases, leaving 18 bases between the germline ends. This chain's CDR3 is CASSQEIVGGGGEAFF. DNA of the CDR3: TGCGCCAGCAGCCAAGAGATAGTCGGGGGGGGTGGTGAAGCTTTCTTT.